These 26 T cell receptor beta chains were all obtained from the same sample, sequenced in a study of cytomegalovirus exposure and HLA in healthy donors. 13 Jbeta primers and 60 Vbeta primers were used for the PCR. Data came from immunoSEQ multiplex PCR; TCRdb stores just in-frame clones and leaves some out. The sample has approximately 69,000 clones, 65% to 70% seen once; the top ten hold about 20%. The sequenced material came from PBMCs. The receptor source for this set is a man aged 40-49 years in good health and CMV-seropositive.

J is TRBJ2-3 and V is TRBV10-3; D perhaps matches TRBD1 (5 bases). Trimming removed 0 bases from V and 1 base from J, with 8 bases in between. Germline V gene data show CDR1 as ENHRY and CDR2 as SYGVKD. The CDR3 loop spans 15 amino acids. CDR3 sequence reads: CAISESWGRTDTQYF. As DNA, the CDR3 is TGTGCCATCAGTGAGTCGTGGGGCCGCACAGATACGCAGTATTTT.

A single count supports this clone. The chain combines TRBV7-8 with TRBJ2-3; TRBD2 might be the D (6 bases). This CDR3 contains 13 residues. The V end lost 4 bases, the J end lost 5 bases, and 10 bases lay between the germline ends. Germline V CDR1 and CDR2: SGHVS, FQNEAQ. The CDR3 reads CASSSPGVDTQYF. The CDR3, as DNA: TGTGCCAGCAGCTCGCCGGGGGTAGATACGCAGTATTTT.

The rearrangement uses TRBV29-1 and TRBJ2-3, with TRBD2 matching over 7 bases. CDR1 SQVTM and CDR2 ANQGSEA come from the germline V gene. The CDR3 spans 14 residues. Trimming took 7 bases from V and 1 from J; bases not matched to a gene: 8. This chain's CDR3 is CSGFSGVGTDTQYF. The CDR3 DNA reads TGCAGCGGTTTCAGCGGGGTAGGCACAGATACGCAGTATTTT.

This chain joins TRBV7-2 and TRBJ1-2; no firm D call. Germline CDR1 and CDR2: SGHTA and FQGNSA. V lost 5 bases and J lost 8, with 12 bases in between. The length of the CDR3 is 12 residues. Written as DNA, the CDR3 is TGTGCCAGCAGCGCAAACAGATTAGGCTACACCTTC. It encodes CASSANRLGYTF.

This sequence joins TRBV5-1 and TRBJ2-6; D remains ambiguous. The CDR3 spans 17 residues. CDR1 and CDR2 from the germline V gene are SGHRS and YFSETQ. The V end was cut by 0 bases, the J end by 0 bases, with 10 bases between. The CDR3 DNA reads as TGCGCCAGCAGCTTGGGGCAGTGGAGCTCTGGGGCCAACGTCCTGACTTTC. As protein: CASSLGQWSSGANVLTF.

The chain joins TRBV27 to TRBJ1-6; TRBD1 aligns across 7 bases. V was clipped by 4 bases and J by 9 bases; unmatched bases: 9. The CDR3 is 15 residues long. Germline CDR1 is MNHEY and CDR2 is SMNVEV (reference sequence). CDR3 DNA: TGTGCCAGCAGTTCAGGGGGGTATAGGGGTTCACCCCTCCACTTT. Amino acid sequence: CASSSGGYRGSPLHF.

V usage is TRBV7-3 and J usage is TRBJ2-3, with 10 bases that match TRBD1. The CDR3 runs 14 residues. V was clipped by 6 bases and J by 5 bases; unmatched bases: 5. The germline CDR1 and CDR2 sequences are SGHTA and FQGTGA. The DNA of the CDR3 is TGTGCCAGCAGTTATGGACAGGGGGGAGATACGCAGTATTTT. Translating it yields CASSYGQGGDTQYF.

This clone showed up just once. The chain couples TRBV19 to TRBJ1-1; no clear D. The CDR3 sequence is 14 residues long. CDR1 LNHDA and CDR2 SQIVND come from the germline V gene (reference sequence). The V gene lost 7 bases and the J gene lost 5 bases, with 17 bases spanning the gap. The CDR3 loop reads CASKRVGRETEAFF. The CDR3 DNA is TGTGCCAGTAAAAGAGTGGGGAGAGAAACTGAAGCTTTCTTT.

The V gene is TRBV28, the J gene TRBJ1-5, with D perhaps TRBD1 (5 bases). The V gene lost 1 base and the J gene lost 3 bases, with 19 bases spanning the gap. Germline-derived CDR1 and CDR2 are MDHEN and SYDVKM. The CDR3 loop spans 18 amino acids. Here the CDR3 reads CASSLSVGLGSFNQPQHF. The CDR3 DNA follows: TGTGCCAGCAGTTTATCGGTGGGGCTGGGCAGTTTCAATCAGCCCCAGCATTTT.

This clone has only a few counts. The CDR3 reads CASSSDRGNTEAFF. DNA for the CDR3: TGCGCCAGCAGCTCGGACAGGGGGAACACTGAAGCTTTCTTT. The chain uses TRBV5-1 and TRBJ1-1; 9 bases map to TRBD1. The CDR3 extends over 14 amino acids. From germline, CDR1 is SGHRS and CDR2 YFSETQ. V shed 3 bases and J 1 base; nucleotides not matched to a gene: 1.

This chain joins TRBV5-4 and TRBJ2-5; 10 nucleotides align to TRBD1. Germline V gene data show CDR1 as SGHNT and CDR2 as YYREEE (reference sequence). V lost 0 bases, J lost 1 base, and 6 bases stayed unmatched. The length of the CDR3 is 17 residues. CDR3 amino acids: CASSLDGTGVVQETQYF. The CDR3 DNA follows: TGTGCCAGCAGCTTGGACGGGACAGGGGTAGTCCAAGAGACCCAGTACTTC.

Regarding this clone: A far larger clone differs by one base, so this is likely a read error. The chain employs TRBV14 and TRBJ1-1; 10 bases agree with TRBD1. From germline, CDR1 is SGHDN and CDR2 FVKESK. The CDR3 is 14 residues long. In DNA, the CDR3 is TGTGCCAGCAGCCAGGACAGGGGGAACACTGACGCTTTCTTT. It specifies CASSQDRGNTDAFF.

J is TRBJ1-3 and V is TRBV19; no reliable D call. The CDR3 has 14 amino acids. V shed 3 bases and J shed 5 bases, with 11 bases lying between them. Germline loops: CDR1 LNHDA, CDR2 SQIVND (reference sequence). The CDR3 sequence is CASSIGQVRNTIYF. CDR3 in DNA: TGTGCCAGTAGTATTGGGCAGGTCCGAAACACCATATATTTT.

The genes are TRBV6-5 and TRBJ2-7; the match to TRBD2 covers 10 bases. The CDR3 extends over 13 amino acids. V dropped 10 bases and J dropped 2; count of bases not matched to a gene: 5. From germline, CDR1 is MNHEY and CDR2 SVGAGI. The CDR3 here is CATGLADTYEQYF. As DNA, the CDR3 is TGTGCCACCGGACTAGCGGATACCTACGAGCAGTACTTC.

The chain combines TRBV7-2 with TRBJ2-7; D perhaps matches TRBD2 (6 bases). V lost 7 bases and J lost 2, with 18 bases in between. CDR3 length equals 15 residues. CDR1 and CDR2 from the germline V gene are SGHTA and FQGNSA. In DNA, the CDR3 is TGTGCCAGCACCAACGGGGGAGCGACAGCCTACGAGCAGTACTTC. Protein: CASTNGGATAYEQYF.

Note on this clone: Mismatch with germline at one junction end may stem from a read error. The chain joins TRBV7-9 to TRBJ2-1; D is unclear. Germline lookup yields CDR1 SEHNR and CDR2 FQNEAQ (reference sequence). The CDR3 is made up of 13 amino acids. CDR3 residues: CASSFNSFNEQFF. As DNA, the CDR3 is TGTGCCAGCAGCTTTAACTCCTTCAATGAGCAGTTCTTC. Filled out from reference TRBV7-9 and TRBJ2-1, the complete variable domain reads DTGVSQNPRHKITKRGQNVTFRCDPISEHNRLYWYRQTLGQGPEFLTYFQNEAQLEKSRLLSDRFSAERPKGSFSTLEIQRTEQGDSAMYLCASSFNSFNEQFFGPGTRLTVL.

V and J are TRBV1 and TRBJ1-5. TRBV1 is noted as a pseudogene. The CDR3 consists of 22 residues. Written as DNA, the CDR3 is TGCACCAGCAGCCAACCAAGGCGGGGGGAGACATATCCCTTCGTGGTGCGTCAGCCCCAGCATTTT. It codes for CTSSQPRRGETYPFVVRQPQHF.

The chain carries TRBV27 and TRBJ1-2; TRBD1 agrees at 12 bases. In germline, CDR1 is MNHEY, CDR2 SMNVEV (reference sequence). V shed 6 bases, J shed 2 bases, and the junction held 4 bases outside the gene matches. The CDR3 length is 15 residues. CDR3 sequence (DNA): TGTGCCAGCAGACCCGGGACAGGGGGCAACTATGGCTACACCTTC. Translation gives CASRPGTGGNYGYTF.

This sequence joins TRBV19 and TRBJ1-1, with a tentative D call TRBD1 (6 bases). The CDR3 totals 14 residues. V lost 5 bases and J lost 10, with 20 bases in between. The V gene's germline CDR1 is LNHDA and CDR2 SQIVND (reference sequence). Here the CDR3 DNA reads TGTGCCAGTAGTTCACCGGATGGGACACCAGGAGCTTTCTTT. Residues: CASSSPDGTPGAFF.

The chain combines TRBV28 with TRBJ2-3, with TRBD2 matching over 8 bases. The CDR3 totals 17 residues. The J segment lost 4 bases and the V segment lost 7 bases, leaving 16 bases of the junction unmatched. Germline V CDR1 and CDR2: MDHEN, SYDVKM. Written as DNA, the CDR3 is TGTGCCAGCACCCCACCTTTTAGCAGCGGGGGTGCAGATACGCAGTATTTT. It codes for CASTPPFSSGGADTQYF.

The V and J genes are TRBV5-1 and TRBJ2-5; D remains ambiguous. The CDR3 totals 11 residues. Germline V lookup: CDR1 SGHRS, CDR2 YFSETQ. V gave up 4 bases and J gave up 6 bases, with 7 bases separating them. The CDR3 loop is CASSLTQTQYF. CDR3 nucleotides: TGCGCCAGCAGCCTAACGCAGACCCAGTACTTC.

In DNA, the CDR3 is TGTGCCAGCAGCTTAGGTCTTCTGGCGGGGGGGTACCAAGAGACCCAGTACTTC. Its protein product is CASSLGLLAGGYQETQYF. This chain links TRBV7-9 with TRBJ2-5; 9 bases align to TRBD2. V trimming: 1 base; J trimming: 0 bases; junction bases outside the gene matches: 9. CDR1 is SEHNR, CDR2 FQNEAQ, per germline (reference sequence). This CDR3 has 18 amino acids.

The chain uses TRBV7-3 and TRBJ2-3; weak D call: TRBD2 (7 bases). Per the germline V gene, CDR1 is SGHTA and CDR2 is FQGTGA. The CDR3 extends over 16 amino acids. V lost 5 bases and J lost 2, with 17 bases in between. The CDR3 DNA sequence: TGTGCCAGCAGCGTGGGAACGGGGGGCGACACAGATACGCAGTATTTT. Its protein is CASSVGTGGDTDTQYF.

The J gene is TRBJ2-7, the V gene TRBV2, with 9 positions matching TRBD2. The V segment lost 1 base and the J segment 5 bases; nucleotides outside the gene matches: 0. Per germline, CDR1 SNHLY and CDR2 FYNNEI. CDR3 size: 13 residues. CDR3 amino acids: CASSEERGDEQYF. CDR3 bases: TGTGCCAGCAGTGAAGAGCGGGGGGACGAGCAGTACTTC.

This chain joins TRBV4-1 and TRBJ1-1; 9 bases agree with TRBD1. CDR1 and CDR2 from the germline V gene are MGHRA and YSYEKL. J was trimmed by 1 base and V by 3 bases; bases with no gene match: 6. This CDR3 region has 16 residues. The CDR3 reads CASSQNRGRGNTEAFF. As DNA, the CDR3 is TGCGCCAGCAGCCAGAACAGGGGGCGCGGGAACACTGAAGCTTTCTTT.

The chain joins TRBV19 to TRBJ1-4; D is possibly TRBD1 (5 bases). The germline V gene has CDR1 LNHDA and CDR2 SQIVND (reference sequence). The CDR3 is 14 amino acids. V was clipped by 3 bases and J by 8 bases, with 13 bases between them. The DNA for the CDR3 is TGTGCCAGTAGTATTGTCAGGGAACAGGAAAAACTGTTTTTT. Amino acid sequence: CASSIVREQEKLFF.